The clone carrying this TCR beta chain was picked up many times. What it recognizes is unknown. Germline V gene lookup returns CDR1 SQVTM and CDR2 ANQGSEA. The germline V and J ends were trimmed by 1 base and 2 bases, with 15 bases remaining between them. The CDR3 contains 15 residues. Each sorted fraction was over 95% pure. The entry originates in a study of beta chain features in type 1 diabetes. Notes on the study in general: When Type 1 diabetes patients were examined, their TCRB CDR3s proved moderately but significantly shorter in all four CD4+ subsets.

The whole isolated RNA underwent reverse transcription, so sequencing captured expressed TCRB transcripts. The protocol was immunoSEQ multiplex PCR, while the TCRdb copy is restricted to in-frame clones and leaves out a portion. Of approximately 170,000 clones listed, approximately 7.9% are singletons. The sample consisted of central memory CD4+ T cells from blood. This receptor was identified in a man aged 18 to 29 with type 1 diabetes. The J gene is TRBJ2-7, the V gene TRBV29-1; D might be TRBD1 (5 bases). CDR3 sequence (DNA): TGCAGCGTTGAAGGAATGCCAGGGTCGGCCTACGAGCAGTACTTC. It specifies CSVEGMPGSAYEQYF.